The 19 T cell receptor beta chains below were found in one sample sequenced in a study of OX40 agonist ivuxolimab in advanced cancers. Measured with immunoSEQ multiplex PCR; TCRdb has only the in-frame clones, and not every one. The top ten clones hold 27% of a sample with 60,000 to 75,000 clones, 84% of them seen once. Source: CD4+ or CD8+ T cells sorted from blood, taken in a trial of the OX40 agonist ivuxolimab. The receptors derive from an adult with an advanced solid tumor such as melanoma, head and neck, liver or kidney cancer.

In nucleotides, the CDR3 is TGTGCCAGCAGCTGGGGCAGGACTAGCACCGGGGAGCTGTTTTTT. Translating gives CASSWGRTSTGELFF. This sequence joins TRBV6-1 and TRBJ2-2; 7 bases align to TRBD2. V lost 6 bases to trimming and J lost 4 bases; unmatched junction nucleotides: 8. The CDR3 contains 15 residues. The germline CDR1 and CDR2 sequences are MNHNS and SASEGT.

The gene calls are TRBV30 and TRBJ1-2; no clear D. In germline, CDR1 is GTSNPN, CDR2 SVGIG (reference sequence). The CDR3 consists of 13 residues. Trimming took 0 bases from V and 6 from J, leaving 11 bases between them. CDR3 in amino acids: CAWSVVRDHGYTF. In DNA form, the CDR3 reads TGTGCCTGGAGTGTAGTAAGGGATCATGGCTACACCTTC.

The chain combines TRBV28 with TRBJ1-1; tentatively, D is TRBD1 (5 bases). The germline gives CDR1 MDHEN, CDR2 SYDVKM. V was clipped by 1 base and J by 1 base, with 13 bases between them. This CDR3 region has 16 residues. Written as DNA, the CDR3 is TGTGCCAGCAGTTTATCGGGGGGGATGAAGAACACTGAAGCTTTCTTT. Translating gives CASSLSGGMKNTEAFF.

The chain uses TRBV5-1 and TRBJ1-5; the D is unclear. V dropped 4 bases and J dropped 3 bases, with 11 bases sitting between them. This CDR3 has 14 residues. The germline gives CDR1 SGHRS, CDR2 YFSETQ. In DNA, the CDR3 is TGCGCCAGCAGCCTGGACGGAGACAATCAGCCCCAGCATTTT. It specifies CASSLDGDNQPQHF. The full variable domain, with the rest looked up from reference TRBV5-1 and TRBJ1-5, is KAGVTQTPRYLIKTRGQQVTLSCSPISGHRSVSWYQQTPGQGLQFLFEYFSETQRNKGNFPGRFSGRQFSNSRSEMNVSTLELGDSALYLCASSLDGDNQPQHFGDGTRLSIL.

V usage is TRBV27 and J usage is TRBJ1-5; D perhaps matches TRBD1 (5 bases). The V gene's germline CDR1 is MNHEY and CDR2 SMNVEV (reference sequence). The CDR3 is 17 residues long. The V gene lost 8 bases and the J gene lost 0 bases, with 20 bases spanning the gap. CDR3 in DNA: TGTGCCAGCGGACCCGGGACGCAAACTCATAGCAATCAGCCCCAGCATTTT. Protein product: CASGPGTQTHSNQPQHF.

This clone was seen just once. V is TRBV13 and J is TRBJ2-1; D unclear. The CDR3 covers 12 residues. Germline values: CDR1 PRHDT, CDR2 FYEKMQ (reference sequence). Trimming took 3 bases from V and 9 from J, leaving 9 bases between them. The CDR3 loop is CASSFSVGEQFF. The CDR3 DNA reads as TGTGCCAGCAGCTTTTCCGTCGGTGAGCAGTTCTTC.

Comment on this clone: Mismatch with germline at one junction end may stem from a read error. This chain uses TRBV20-1 with TRBJ2-1; D gene unclear. Germline assignment: CDR1 DFQATT and CDR2 SNEGSKA (reference sequence). The CDR3 is 10 amino acids. The CDR3 DNA reads TGCAGTGCTGGAGATGGTGAGCAGTTCTTC. This encodes CSAGDGEQFF.

The chain has TRBV7-9 and TRBJ1-1; D remains ambiguous. V lost 4 bases to trimming and J lost 1 base, with 7 bases between them. Germline loops: CDR1 SEHNR, CDR2 FQNEAQ (reference sequence). The CDR3 contains 13 residues. The CDR3 DNA sequence: TGTGCCAGCAGCTCAAGCAAGAACACTGAAGCTTTCTTT. Its protein product is CASSSSKNTEAFF.

This clone was recorded a few times. The J gene is TRBJ1-5, the V gene TRBV18, with TRBD1 identical over 7 bases. This CDR3 has 15 residues. CDR1 is KGHSH, CDR2 LQKENI, per germline. The V segment lost 6 bases and the J segment 0 bases; nucleotides outside the gene matches: 5. CDR3 sequence reads: CASSPTGSSNQPQHF. Written as DNA, the CDR3 is TGTGCCAGCTCGCCGACAGGGAGTAGCAATCAGCCCCAGCATTTT.

The table lists this clone with a few counts. The CDR3 DNA reads as TGTGCCAGCAGTTCCGAATACAGGGCGGCGGGCATTCAGTACTTC. It specifies CASSSEYRAAGIQYF. V usage is TRBV6-5 and J usage is TRBJ2-4; D might be TRBD1 (6 bases). V was clipped by 4 bases and J by 9 bases, with 19 bases between them. CDR1 is MNHEY, CDR2 SVGAGI, per germline. CDR3 length: 15 residues.

V and J are TRBV11-2 and TRBJ1-5, with unresolved D. V lost 8 bases, J lost 0 bases, and 2 bases lay in between. The CDR3 consists of 11 residues. Germline values: CDR1 SGHAT, CDR2 FQNNGV. In DNA form, the CDR3 reads TGTGCCAGCGGTAGCAATCAGCCCCAGCATTTT. Translating gives CASGSNQPQHF.

This chain uses TRBV7-8 with TRBJ2-2; D possibly corresponds to TRBD1 (5 bases). Trimming removed 1 base from V and 0 bases from J, with 9 bases in between. The CDR3 loop spans 16 amino acids. Germline loops: CDR1 SGHVS, CDR2 FQNEAQ. DNA of the CDR3: TGTGCCAGCAGCTTAGTAGCAGGGACGAACACCGGGGAGCTGTTTTTT. This codes for CASSLVAGTNTGELFF.

This clone was recorded only once. This sequence joins TRBV6-5 and TRBJ2-7; D may be TRBD1 (6 bases). The CDR3 is made up of 13 amino acids. Trimming removed 4 bases at V and 6 bases at J, with 13 bases between. Germline CDR1 and CDR2: MNHEY and SVGAGI. CDR3 coding DNA: TGTGCCAGCAGTTCCCCGGACAGATCCGAGCAGTACTTC. It codes for CASSSPDRSEQYF.

The chain uses TRBV29-1 and TRBJ2-3, with D uncertain. This CDR3 region has 13 residues. CDR1 SQVTM and CDR2 ANQGSEA come from the germline V gene. Trimming pared 5 bases from V and 0 bases from J, leaving 9 bases between. As DNA, the CDR3 is TGCAGCGTTTCGGTCGGTAGCACAGATACGCAGTATTTT. Its protein product is CSVSVGSTDTQYF.

This chain connects TRBV29-1 to TRBJ2-4, with 11 bases fitting TRBD2. The CDR3 extends over 15 amino acids. Germline CDR1 reads SQVTM; CDR2 reads ANQGSEA. The V and J ends lost 4 bases and 2 bases, in that order; junction bases with no gene match: 4. CDR3 in DNA: TGCAGCGTTGGTCTAGCGGGAGGAACCAAAAACATTCAGTACTTC. Translation: CSVGLAGGTKNIQYF.

The chain has TRBV29-1 and TRBJ1-5; perhaps TRBD1 as D (5 bases). Per germline, CDR1 SQVTM and CDR2 ANQGSEA. The CDR3 has 13 amino acids. V lost 4 bases and J 7 bases, leaving 14 bases between the germline ends. In nucleotides, the CDR3 is TGCAGCGTTGGAGAGCTGCGGGGCCAGCCCCAGCATTTT. It codes for CSVGELRGQPQHF.

This clone was seen just once. The chain is built from TRBV30 and TRBJ1-5; D is perhaps TRBD1 (5 bases). This CDR3 comprises 13 residues. Trimming cost V 5 bases and J 3 bases, with 11 bases left between them. Germline V gene lookup returns CDR1 GTSNPN and CDR2 SVGIG (reference sequence). CDR3 bases: TGTGCCTGGGGGCAGGGCAACAATCAGCCCCAGCATTTT. Translation: CAWGQGNNQPQHF. Filled out from reference TRBV30 and TRBJ1-5, the complete variable domain reads SQTIHQWPATLVQPVGSPLSLECTVEGTSNPNLYWYRQAAGRGLQLLFYSVGIGQISSEVPQNLSASRPQDRQFILSSKKLLLSDSGFYLCAWGQGNNQPQHFGDGTRLSIL.

This chain links TRBV11-2 with TRBJ1-1; TRBD1 agrees at 9 bases. CDR3 length equals 14 residues. The germline V gene encodes CDR1 SGHAT and CDR2 FQNNGV. V lost 7 bases and J lost 2; bases outside the gene matches: 5. The CDR3 nucleotides are TGTGCCAGCACCCGACAGGGGGGAAACACTGAAGCTTTCTTT. This gives the protein CASTRQGGNTEAFF.

V usage is TRBV7-6 and J usage is TRBJ2-7; D assignment may be TRBD1 or TRBD2 (6 bases each). Per germline, CDR1 SGHVS and CDR2 FNYEAQ. This CDR3 region has 13 residues. V lost 1 base and J 10 bases, leaving 14 bases between the germline ends. The CDR3 nucleotides are TGTGCCAGCAGCTTAGGAGAGGAGGGGGATCAGTACTTC. Residues: CASSLGEEGDQYF.